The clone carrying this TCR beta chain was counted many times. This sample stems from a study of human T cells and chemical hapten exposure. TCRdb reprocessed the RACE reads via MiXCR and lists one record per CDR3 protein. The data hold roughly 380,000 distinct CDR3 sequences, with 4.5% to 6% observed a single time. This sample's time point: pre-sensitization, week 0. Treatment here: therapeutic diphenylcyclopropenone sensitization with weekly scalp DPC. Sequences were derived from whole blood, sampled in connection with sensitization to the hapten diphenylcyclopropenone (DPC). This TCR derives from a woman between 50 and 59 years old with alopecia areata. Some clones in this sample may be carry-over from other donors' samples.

The CDR3 spells CATGPYNSPLHF. In DNA, the CDR3 is TGTGCCACCGGGCCTTATAATTCACCCCTCCACTTT. The rearrangement links TRBV3-1 to TRBJ1-6; D gene uncertain. The CDR3 loop spans 12 amino acids. V lost 10 bases, J lost 4 bases, and 8 bases lay in between. Germline V gene lookup returns CDR1 LGHDT and CDR2 YNNKEL (reference sequence).